The 27 T cell receptor beta chains in this list originate from one sample, sequenced in a study of tumor-infiltrating lymphocytes in primary liver carcinoma. Starting material of 500 ng total RNA yielded TCR beta cDNA via a constant-region primer. Construction of TCR beta libraries relied on three successive nested multiplex PCR rounds employing slightly modified ARM-PCR. Use of TRBV1-TRBV30 forward primers with a C-beta reverse primer characterized the first two PCR rounds, which lasted nine to eleven cycles each. MiXCR, run by TCRdb on the multiplex PCR reads, gives a single entry per CDR3 protein. The sample lists fewer than 350,000 distinct CDR3 sequences, about 60% seen once, with approximately 9.4% in the top ten. In addition to blood RNA drawn from unsorted whole blood, germline DNA was extracted. The sequencing sample was made of peripheral blood. The receptor set was obtained from a man aged 35 to 55 with primary liver carcinoma and hepatitis B virus infection.

Concerning this clonotype: This CDR3 is missing its conserved last phenylalanine or tryptophan, likely due to a read error. The chain carries TRBV5-1 and TRBJ1-2, with unresolved D. The CDR3 sequence is 14 residues long. V was cut by 4 bases and J by 4 bases, with 14 bases left in between. In germline, CDR1 is SGHRS, CDR2 YFSETQ. The CDR3 DNA is TGCGCCAGCAGCCCTACCCCGGCCGTCTATGGCTACACCTTG. This codes for CASSPTPAVYGYTL.

The chain employs TRBV2 and TRBJ1-2; 7 bases align to TRBD1. CDR1 and CDR2 from the germline V gene are SNHLY and FYNNEI. The CDR3 sequence is 14 residues long. The trim removed 4 bases at V and 6 bases at J, leaving 8 bases unmatched. The CDR3 is CASSVDRVVHGYTF. The CDR3 DNA is TGTGCCAGCAGTGTCGACAGGGTGGTACATGGCTACACCTTC.

With regard to this clonotype: With a much larger clone just one base away, this may be a read error. V and J are TRBV4-2 and TRBJ1-4; TRBD1 matches at 8 bases. The length of the CDR3 is 15 residues. From germline, CDR1 is LGHNA and CDR2 YNFKEQ. CDR3 residues: CVSSQDPTDREKLFF. The CDR3 nucleotides are TGTGTCAGCAGCCAAGATCCGACGGACAGGGAGAAACTGTTTTTT.

A note on this clonotype: One end of the junction varies from germline; a read error may be responsible. The chain is built from TRBV5-6 and TRBJ2-1, with TRBD2 matching 11 bases. Germline CDR1 and CDR2: SGHDT and YYEEEE. CDR3 length: 15 amino acids. CDR3 sequence: CASNSILAGDHEQFF. The CDR3 DNA sequence: TGCGCCAGCAACTCGATACTAGCGGGAGATCATGAGCAGTTCTTC.

A word on this clonotype: This could be a read error, since a much larger clone is one nucleotide away. V is TRBV10-3 and J is TRBJ2-7; no reliable D call. There are 15 residues in the CDR3. From germline, CDR1 is ENHRY and CDR2 SYGVKD. V lost 3 bases and J 5 bases, leaving 17 bases between the germline ends. The CDR3 loop reads CAISDSIGSADEQYF. Here the CDR3 DNA reads TGTGCCATCAGTGACTCGATCGGCAGTGCCGACGAGCAGTACTTC.

The genes are TRBV12-3 or TRBV12-4 and TRBJ2-2; D perhaps matches TRBD1 (5 bases). This CDR3 is 14 amino acids long. Deletions cut 9 bases from V and 7 bases from J, with 18 bases between. The CDR3 nucleotides are TGTGCCAGTACTTTAAAGGGGTCAGGCGGGGAGCTGTTTTTT. It encodes CASTLKGSGGELFF.

Concerning this clonotype itself: At one end, the junction sequence differs from germline, possibly due to a read error. The rearrangement joins TRBV4-2 to TRBJ2-1, with 9 bases that match TRBD2. The CDR3 is made up of 16 amino acids. CDR1 is LGHNA and CDR2 is YNFKEQ in the germline V gene. The CDR3 coding sequence is TGTGCCAGTAGCCGAGATCCGCGACTAGCGGACAATGAGCAGTTCTTC. It specifies CASSRDPRLADNEQFF.

In regard to this clonotype: A much larger clone is a single base away; this may be a read error. V gene TRBV6-5 combines with J gene TRBJ1-3; D perhaps matches TRBD1 (5 bases). The length of the CDR3 is 15 residues. Per the germline V gene, CDR1 is MNHEY and CDR2 is SVGAGI. The CDR3 is CASCYSYRPGNTIYF. Here the CDR3 DNA reads TGTGCCAGCTGTTACTCGTACAGGCCTGGAAACACCATATATTTT.

The genes are TRBV29-1 and TRBJ1-1; tentatively, D is TRBD1 (5 bases). The length of the CDR3 is 15 residues. The V end lost 4 bases, the J end lost 4 bases, and 19 bases lay between the germline ends. Germline CDR1 SQVTM, CDR2 ANQGSEA. CDR3 amino acids: CSVAGWDGGGTEAFF. In DNA, the CDR3 is TGCAGCGTTGCTGGCTGGGACGGGGGAGGCACTGAAGCTTTCTTT.

This clonotype was seen only a few times. The rearrangement uses TRBV5-1 and TRBJ2-7, with D perhaps given as TRBD1 or TRBD2 (5 bases each). This CDR3 has 15 residues. V was clipped by 1 base and J by 6 bases, with 17 bases between them. Germline V CDR1 and CDR2: SGHRS, YFSETQ. The CDR3 DNA is TGCGCCAGCAGCTTGTCCCCGGGACGTTTTGGCGAGCAGTACTTC. It is translated as CASSLSPGRFGEQYF.

As concerns this clonotype: At one of its ends the junction is not consistent with the germline gene, which may arise from a read error. This chain joins TRBV5-1 and TRBJ1-2, with 8 positions matching TRBD1. Germline lookup yields CDR1 SGHRS and CDR2 YFSETQ. CDR3 length equals 13 residues. CDR3 in DNA: TGCGTCAGCAGCTTGGGACAGGATGATGGCTACACCTTC. It yields the protein CVSSLGQDDGYTF.

This chain's CDR3 is CASSSGFGEQYF. As DNA, the CDR3 is TGTGCCAGCAGCTCCGGGTTTGGAGAGCAGTACTTC. V usage is TRBV5-5 and J usage is TRBJ2-7, with D unclear. V lost 3 bases to trimming and J lost 7 bases, with 11 bases between them. The CDR3 spans 12 residues. Germline CDR1 reads SGHKS; CDR2 reads YYEKEE (reference sequence).

This clonotype was counted many times. This chain connects TRBV29-1 to TRBJ2-5; possibly TRBD1 for D (5 bases). Germline V gene lookup returns CDR1 SQVTM and CDR2 ANQGSEA. V was clipped by 4 bases and J by 5 bases, with 11 bases between them. The CDR3 runs 12 residues. CDR3 sequence: CSVGRVRETQYF. DNA for the CDR3: TGCAGCGTTGGCAGGGTGCGGGAGACCCAGTACTTC.

Note on this clonotype: As the CDR3 is not closed by the conserved phenylalanine or tryptophan, this likely results from a read error. This sequence joins TRBV28 and TRBJ1-6, with unresolved D. Germline CDR1 reads MDHEN; CDR2 reads SYDVKM. Trimming shortened V by 6 bases and J by 7 bases, and 13 bases separated the two germline ends. CDR3 length: 14 amino acids. CDR3 sequence reads: CASRPPGVNSPLHS. In DNA, the CDR3 is TGTGCCAGCAGGCCCCCCGGGGTAAATTCACCCCTCCACTCT.

Remarks on this clonotype: A much more abundant neighbour one base away suggests this may be a read error. The chain has TRBV12-5 and TRBJ2-1; D possibly uses TRBD1 or TRBD2 (5 bases each). The V end lost 7 bases, the J end lost 5 bases, and 18 bases lay between the germline ends. Germline V gene data show CDR1 as LGHNT and CDR2 as FRNRAP. CDR3 length: 15 amino acids. This CDR3 reads CASVRFGDANNEQFF. The DNA of the CDR3 is TGTGCTAGTGTACGGTTTGGGGACGCCAACAATGAGCAGTTCTTC. Full variable domain (rest looked up from reference TRBV12-5 and TRBJ2-1): DARVTQTPRHKVTEMGQEVTMRCQPILGHNTVFWYRQTMMQGLELLAYFRNRAPLDDSGMPKDRFSAEMPDATLATLKIQPSEPRDSAVYFCASVRFGDANNEQFFGPGTRLTVL.

V gene TRBV12-3 or TRBV12-4 combines with J gene TRBJ1-2, with unresolved D. Deletions cut 6 bases from V and 1 base from J, with 12 bases between. This CDR3 spans 14 amino acids. The CDR3 spells CASSYSSFNYGYTF. CDR3 DNA sequence: TGTGCCAGCAGCTATAGTTCCTTTAACTATGGCTACACCTTC.

As for this clonotype: One junction end disagrees with the germline gene, perhaps due to a read error. The chain couples TRBV10-2 to TRBJ2-5; D could derive from TRBD1 or TRBD2 (7 bases each). This CDR3 contains 13 residues. Per germline, CDR1 WSHSY and CDR2 SAAADI. CDR3 sequence: CACRGGGGETQYF. The CDR3 region has the DNA TGCGCCTGCAGGGGGGGGGGAGGAGAGACCCAGTACTTC.

About this clonotype itself: One end of the junction is discordant with germline, which a read error may explain. The genes are TRBV11-2 and TRBJ2-5; D might be TRBD1 or TRBD2, each matching 6 bases. CDR3 length equals 17 residues. Germline V CDR1 and CDR2: SGHAT, FQNNGV. CDR3 bases: TGTGCCTGCAGCTTAGCCAGGCAGCCGGAGGGGGTAGAGACCCAGTACTTC. It codes for CACSLARQPEGVETQYF. The full variable domain, rest sourced from reference TRBV11-2 and TRBJ2-5, is EAGVAQSPRYKIIEKRQSVAFWCNPISGHATLYWYQQILGQGPKLLIQFQNNGVVDDSQLPKDRFSAERLKGVDSTLKIQPAKLEDSAVYLCACSLARQPEGVETQYFGPGTRLLVL.

This chain uses TRBV7-9 with TRBJ2-7; D is undetermined. The CDR3 is 12 amino acids. CDR1 and CDR2 (germline): SEHNR, FQNEAQ (reference sequence). Trimming pared 2 bases from V and 7 bases from J, leaving 9 bases between. CDR3 protein: CASSLINGEQYF. CDR3 nucleotides: TGTGCCAGCAGCTTAATTAACGGGGAGCAGTACTTC. The full variable domain, completed using reference TRBV7-9 and TRBJ2-7, is DTGVSQNPRHKITKRGQNVTFRCDPISEHNRLYWYRQTLGQGPEFLTYFQNEAQLEKSRLLSDRFSAERPKGSFSTLEIQRTEQGDSAMYLCASSLINGEQYFGPGTRLTVT.

This clonotype was counted once. Since a much larger clone is just one base distant, this may be a read error. The CDR3 nucleotides are TGCGCCAGCAGCCAAGTACGAATGGGGGAGACCCGGTACTTC. It codes for CASSQVRMGETRYF. The J gene is TRBJ2-5, the V gene TRBV4-1, with D perhaps matching TRBD1 or TRBD2 (5 bases each). The CDR3 loop spans 14 amino acids. CDR1 and CDR2 from the germline V gene are MGHRA and YSYEKL.

The chain employs TRBV29-1 and TRBJ1-2, with D possibly being TRBD1 (5 bases). The CDR3 length is 11 residues. Germline lookup yields CDR1 SQVTM and CDR2 ANQGSEA. The CDR3 DNA follows: TGCAGTGTTTGGGGGTACTATGGCTACACCTTC. Its translation is CSVWGYYGYTF. The variable domain in full, completed from reference TRBV29-1 and TRBJ1-2, reads SAVISQKPSRDICQRGTSLTIQCQVDSQVTMMFWYRQQPGQSLTLIATANQGSEATYESGFVIDKFPISRPNLTFSTLTVSNMSPEDSSIYLCSVWGYYGYTFGSGTRLTVV.

In regard to this clonotype: One junction end disagrees with the germline gene, perhaps due to a read error. The chain has TRBV5-1 and TRBJ2-5, with D unresolved. The germline gives CDR1 SGHRS, CDR2 YFSETQ. There are 17 residues in the CDR3. CDR3 sequence (DNA): TGCACCAGCAGCTTGCCGCCGTCGGGCGGCGGCCAAGAGACCCAGTACTTC. Translating gives CTSSLPPSGGGQETQYF.

In regard to this clonotype: This sequence may be a read error, since a much larger clone differs from it by one base. This chain joins TRBV12-3 or TRBV12-4 and TRBJ2-1, with 8 positions matching TRBD1. The CDR3 is 15 residues long. Trimming took 6 bases from V and 6 from J; bases not matched to a gene: 10. The CDR3 bases are TGTGCCAGCAGATCCAACAGGGGGAATGCCAATGAGCAGTTCTTC. Amino acid sequence: CASRSNRGNANEQFF.

V usage is TRBV27 and J usage is TRBJ2-3, with D maybe TRBD2 (6 bases). Trimming stripped 2 bases from V and 6 bases from J, with 15 bases between. CDR1 and CDR2 (germline): MNHEY, SMNVEV (reference sequence). This CDR3 has 15 amino acids. CDR3 region: CASSLGGMHGDTQYF. The CDR3 coding sequence is TGTGCCAGCAGTTTAGGGGGGATGCATGGGGATACGCAGTATTTT.

Comment on this clonotype: The junction departs from germline at one end; a sequencing error may be responsible. The V gene is TRBV4-3, the J gene TRBJ2-2, with 10 bases aligning to TRBD2. The CDR3 length is 13 residues. From germline, CDR1 is LGHNA and CDR2 YSLEER. CDR3 nucleotide sequence: TGCGCCAACAGCGTCCAAAGCGGGGGGGAGCAGTTTTTT. Translated, it gives CANSVQSGGEQFF.

This clonotype came up many times. The chain uses TRBV4-1 and TRBJ1-6, with TRBD1 matching 7 bases. This CDR3 is built from 18 residues. The junction had 9 bases not matched to a gene; V was cut back by 4 bases and J by 0 bases. Germline V gives CDR1 MGHRA, CDR2 YSYEKL. For the CDR3, the DNA is TGCGCCAGCAGCCCCGATTTGACAGGGAGCTCCTATAATTCACCCCTCCACTTT. Translating it yields CASSPDLTGSSYNSPLHF.

Comment on this clonotype: A read error may be the cause here, since a much bigger clone is one base away. V is TRBV6-5 and J is TRBJ1-2, with D hard to call. The CDR3 extends over 15 amino acids. Germline CDR1 reads MNHEY; CDR2 reads SVGAGI. The CDR3 here is CANSYSGRPNYGYTF. The CDR3 coding sequence is TGTGCCAACAGTTACTCCGGACGGCCTAACTATGGCTACACCTTC.